The 10 T cell receptor beta chains below all came from one sample that was sequenced in a study of low-dose radiotherapy and immunotherapy resistance in tumors. Documented time point: before trial treatment. TRAV- and TRBV-specific primers, spanning alpha and beta chains, primed first-strand cDNA. Both a constant-region primer and a V-primer adapter served to amplify TCRs across roughly 20 PCR cycles. Using its own MiXCR run on the reads, TCRdb lists one record per CDR3 protein. The table lists under 95,000 distinct CDR3 sequences, around 17% of them singletons, with about 2.8% in the top ten. The starting material was PBMCs, obtained before treatment. The receptor source for this set is a male donor with prostate cancer.

This clonotype has only one observation. This is likely an artifact of a read error, given a far larger clone one base away. The chain carries TRBV5-4 and TRBJ2-4; D possibly uses TRBD1 or TRBD2 (6 bases each). In germline, CDR1 is SGHNT, CDR2 YYREEE (reference sequence). Trimming shortened V by 0 bases and J by 13 bases, and 23 bases separated the two germline ends. The CDR3 length is 16 residues. The CDR3 is CASSLEGGLSYNEQYF. CDR3 nucleotides: TGTGCCAGCAGCTTGGAGGGGGGACTCTCCTACAATGAGCAGTACTTC.

This chain links TRBV11-2 with TRBJ2-3, with D hard to call. The CDR3 has 15 amino acids. Looked up from germline, CDR1 is SGHAT and CDR2 is FQNNGV. The germline V and J ends were trimmed by 2 bases and 3 bases, with 12 bases remaining between them. DNA for the CDR3: TGTGCCAGCAGCTTACAAGTAGGTAGGACAGATACGCAGTATTTT. It is translated as CASSLQVGRTDTQYF.

This clonotype has ten or more counts. The rearrangement links TRBV6-1 to TRBJ2-5; the D is unclear. Trimming left V 0 bases short and J 5 bases short, with 10 bases between. Germline values: CDR1 MNHNS, CDR2 SASEGT. The CDR3 sequence is 14 residues long. The CDR3 is CASSEAGLVETQYF. The CDR3 DNA follows: TGTGCCAGCAGTGAAGCGGGGTTGGTGGAGACCCAGTACTTC.

For the CDR3, the DNA is TGTGCCATCAGTGAGTCGGGGGGGCCCACAGATACGCAGTATTTT. This translates into CAISESGGPTDTQYF. This chain joins TRBV10-3 and TRBJ2-3; the D gene is possibly TRBD2 (7 bases). V was trimmed by 0 bases and J by 2 bases, leaving 9 bases between them. Germline V gene data show CDR1 as ENHRY and CDR2 as SYGVKD. The CDR3 consists of 15 residues.

This clonotype was picked up many times. The rearrangement links TRBV6-1 to TRBJ1-4; 11 nucleotides agree with TRBD1. This CDR3 spans 14 amino acids. Germline V CDR1 and CDR2: MNHNS, SASEGT. V shed 4 bases, J shed 6 bases, and the junction held 1 base outside the gene matches. CDR3 in amino acids: CASSVDRGHEKLFF. DNA for the CDR3: TGTGCCAGCAGTGTGGACAGGGGGCATGAAAAACTGTTTTTT.

This clonotype has ten or more counts. The chain has TRBV3-1 and TRBJ1-4; weak D call: TRBD1 (5 bases). The V end was cut by 4 bases, the J end by 7 bases, with 16 bases between. Germline V lookup: CDR1 LGHDT, CDR2 YNNKEL (reference sequence). There are 15 residues in the CDR3. The CDR3 DNA follows: TGTGCCAGCAGCCGAAGGGGAGGAGTAGCTGAAAAACTGTTTTTT. Its translation is CASSRRGGVAEKLFF.

This clonotype was detected only a few times. V and J are TRBV7-9 and TRBJ2-1, with TRBD2 matching 9 bases. The V gene's germline CDR1 is SEHNR and CDR2 FQNEAQ (reference sequence). The length of the CDR3 is 13 residues. Trimming cost V 8 bases and J 8 bases; bases outside gene matches: 7. CDR3 DNA sequence: TGTGCCAGCTGCCTAGCGGGGTTCTATGAGCAGTTCTTC. Residues: CASCLAGFYEQFF.

The chain links TRBV2 to TRBJ2-7; 7 bases align to TRBD2. Germline-derived CDR1 and CDR2 are SNHLY and FYNNEI. After removal of 7 bases from V and 0 bases from J, the junction contained 3 bases not matched to a gene. The CDR3 runs 13 residues. The CDR3 coding sequence is TGTGCCAGCACCGCGGGGGTCTCCTACGAGCAGTACTTC. This sequence encodes CASTAGVSYEQYF. Looking up the rest from reference TRBV2 and TRBJ2-7 gives the full variable domain: EPEVTQTPSHQVTQMGQEVILRCVPISNHLYFYWYRQILGQKVEFLVSFYNNEISEKSEIFDDQFSVERPDGSNFTLKIRSTKLEDSAMYFCASTAGVSYEQYFGPGTRLTVT.

V usage is TRBV12-3 or TRBV12-4 and J usage is TRBJ2-2, with D hard to call. The CDR3 has 11 amino acids. With 6 bases removed from V and 6 bases from J, the gap between germline ends came to 5 bases. CDR3 loop: CASREAGELFF. In DNA form, the CDR3 reads TGTGCCAGCAGGGAAGCCGGGGAGCTGTTTTTT.

This clonotype was counted at least ten times. This rearrangement joins TRBV11-2 to TRBJ2-1; D unclear. The V gene lost 0 bases and the J gene lost 1 base, with 7 bases spanning the gap. Germline values: CDR1 SGHAT, CDR2 FQNNGV. CDR3 length equals 15 residues. The CDR3, as DNA: TGTGCCAGCAGCTTAGAGGGATGGTCCTACAATGAGCAGTTCTTC. Protein product: CASSLEGWSYNEQFF.